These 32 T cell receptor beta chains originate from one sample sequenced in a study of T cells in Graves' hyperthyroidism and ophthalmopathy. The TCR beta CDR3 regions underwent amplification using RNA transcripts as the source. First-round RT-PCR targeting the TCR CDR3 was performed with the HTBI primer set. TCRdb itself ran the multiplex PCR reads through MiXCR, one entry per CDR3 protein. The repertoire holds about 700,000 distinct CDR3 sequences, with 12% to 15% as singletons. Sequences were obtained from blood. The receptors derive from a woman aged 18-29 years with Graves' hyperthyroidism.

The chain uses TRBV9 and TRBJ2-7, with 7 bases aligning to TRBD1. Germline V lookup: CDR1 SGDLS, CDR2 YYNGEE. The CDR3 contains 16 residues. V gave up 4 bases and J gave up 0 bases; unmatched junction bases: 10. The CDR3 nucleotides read TGTGCCAGCAGCTCGGGACAGTTGACCACCTCCTACGAGCAGTACTTC. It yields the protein CASSSGQLTTSYEQYF.

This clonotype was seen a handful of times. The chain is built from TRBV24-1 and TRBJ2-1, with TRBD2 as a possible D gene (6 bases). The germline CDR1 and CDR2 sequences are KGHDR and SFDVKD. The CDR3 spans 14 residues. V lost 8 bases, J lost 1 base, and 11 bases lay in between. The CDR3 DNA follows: TGTGCCACCATGGGACTGGGTTCCTACAATGAGCAGTTCTTC. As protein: CATMGLGSYNEQFF.

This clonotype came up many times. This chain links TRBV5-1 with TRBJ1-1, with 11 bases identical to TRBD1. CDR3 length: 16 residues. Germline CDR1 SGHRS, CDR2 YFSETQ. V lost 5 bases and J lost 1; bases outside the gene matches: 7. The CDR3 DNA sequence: TGCGCCAGCAGGCGGGGGACAGGGGGATGGAACACTGAAGCTTTCTTT. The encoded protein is CASRRGTGGWNTEAFF.

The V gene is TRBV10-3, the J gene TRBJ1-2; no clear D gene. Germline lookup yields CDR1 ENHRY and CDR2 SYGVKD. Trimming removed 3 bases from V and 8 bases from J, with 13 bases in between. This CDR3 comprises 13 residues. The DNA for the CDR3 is TGTGCCATCAGTGAAACAAGTCGAGACGGCTACACCTTC. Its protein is CAISETSRDGYTF.

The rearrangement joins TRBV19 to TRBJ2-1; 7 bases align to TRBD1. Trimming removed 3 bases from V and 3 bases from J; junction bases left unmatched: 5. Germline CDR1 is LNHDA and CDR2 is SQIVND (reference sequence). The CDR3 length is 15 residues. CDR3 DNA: TGTGCCAGTAGTATGATTTGGGACAGCTACAATGAGCAGTTCTTC. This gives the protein CASSMIWDSYNEQFF.

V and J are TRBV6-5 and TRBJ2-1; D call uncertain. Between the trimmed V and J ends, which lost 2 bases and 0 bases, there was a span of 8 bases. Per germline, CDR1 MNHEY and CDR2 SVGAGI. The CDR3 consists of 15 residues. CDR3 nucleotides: TGTGCCAGCAGTTACCGACCCAGCTCCTACAATGAGCAGTTCTTC. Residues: CASSYRPSSYNEQFF.

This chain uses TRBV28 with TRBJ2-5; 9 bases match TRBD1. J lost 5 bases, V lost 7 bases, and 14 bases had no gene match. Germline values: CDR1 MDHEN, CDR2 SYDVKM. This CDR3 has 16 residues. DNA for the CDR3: TGTGCCAGCAACCCTTCCCGTGGGACAGGGTTGGAGACCCAGTACTTC. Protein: CASNPSRGTGLETQYF.

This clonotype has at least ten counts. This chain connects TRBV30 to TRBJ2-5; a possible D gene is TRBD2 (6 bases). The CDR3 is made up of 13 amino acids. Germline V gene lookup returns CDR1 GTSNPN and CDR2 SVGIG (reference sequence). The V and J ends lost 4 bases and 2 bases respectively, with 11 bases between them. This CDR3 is CAWITGLQETQYF. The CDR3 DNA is TGTGCCTGGATCACAGGACTACAAGAGACCCAGTACTTC.

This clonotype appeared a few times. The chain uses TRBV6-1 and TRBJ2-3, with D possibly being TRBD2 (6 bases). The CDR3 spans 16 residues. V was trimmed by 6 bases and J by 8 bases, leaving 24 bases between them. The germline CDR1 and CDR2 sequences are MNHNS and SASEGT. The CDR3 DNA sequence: TGTGCCAGCAGACCTTGGGACTTGGTGGACGGGGGTACGCAGTATTTT. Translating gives CASRPWDLVDGGTQYF.

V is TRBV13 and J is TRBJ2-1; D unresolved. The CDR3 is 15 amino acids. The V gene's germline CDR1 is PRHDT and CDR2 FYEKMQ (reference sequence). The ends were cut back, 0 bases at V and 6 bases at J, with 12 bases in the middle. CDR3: CASSLGSRNINEQFF. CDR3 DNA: TGTGCCAGCAGCTTAGGATCCCGGAATATCAATGAGCAGTTCTTC.

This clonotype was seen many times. The CDR3 nucleotides read TGTGCCAGCTCAGCTAACAGGGCTTCTGAAGCTTTCTTT. Translating gives CASSANRASEAFF. The V and J genes are TRBV18 and TRBJ1-1; possible D gene TRBD1, 6 bases. Germline assignment: CDR1 KGHSH and CDR2 LQKENI. This CDR3 is 13 amino acids long. V lost 5 bases to trimming and J lost 6 bases, with 13 bases between them.

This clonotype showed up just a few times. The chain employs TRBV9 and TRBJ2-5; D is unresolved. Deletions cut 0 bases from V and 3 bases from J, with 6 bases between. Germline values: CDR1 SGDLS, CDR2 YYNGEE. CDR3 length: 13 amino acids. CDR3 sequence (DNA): TGTGCCAGCAGCGTAGAGCCAGAAGAGACCCAGTACTTC. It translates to CASSVEPEETQYF.

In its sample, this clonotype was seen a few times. The DNA for the CDR3 is TGTGCCAGCAGCCGTTCTCGGAACAATCAGCCCCAGCATTTT. Its protein is CASSRSRNNQPQHF. The rearrangement links TRBV7-8 to TRBJ1-5; D call uncertain. Trimming cost V 5 bases and J 3 bases, with 11 bases left between them. This CDR3 contains 14 residues. Germline CDR1 SGHVS, CDR2 FQNEAQ. Variable domain in full (rest from reference TRBV7-8 and TRBJ1-5): GAGVSQSPRYKVAKRGQDVALRCDPISGHVSLFWYQQALGQGPEFLTYFQNEAQLDKSGLPSDRFFAERPEGSVSTLKIQRTQQEDSAVYLCASSRSRNNQPQHFGDGTRLSIL.

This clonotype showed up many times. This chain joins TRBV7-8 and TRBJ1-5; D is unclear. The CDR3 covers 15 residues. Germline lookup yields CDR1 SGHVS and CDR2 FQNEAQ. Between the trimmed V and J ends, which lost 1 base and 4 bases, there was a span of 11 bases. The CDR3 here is CASSLVGGTNQPQHF. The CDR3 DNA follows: TGTGCCAGCAGCTTAGTAGGAGGTACTAATCAGCCCCAGCATTTT.

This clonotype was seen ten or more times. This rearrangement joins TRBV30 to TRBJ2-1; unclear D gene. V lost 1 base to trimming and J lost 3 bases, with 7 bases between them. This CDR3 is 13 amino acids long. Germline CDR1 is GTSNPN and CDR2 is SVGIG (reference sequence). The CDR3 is CAWSADFYNEQFF. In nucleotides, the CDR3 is TGTGCCTGGAGTGCCGACTTCTACAATGAGCAGTTCTTC.

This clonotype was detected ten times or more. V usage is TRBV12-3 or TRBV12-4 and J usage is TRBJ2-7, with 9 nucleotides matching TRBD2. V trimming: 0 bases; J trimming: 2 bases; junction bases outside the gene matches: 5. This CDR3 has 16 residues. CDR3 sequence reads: CASSLAPSGRTYEQYF. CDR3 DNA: TGTGCCAGCAGTTTAGCGCCCAGCGGGAGGACCTACGAGCAGTACTTC.

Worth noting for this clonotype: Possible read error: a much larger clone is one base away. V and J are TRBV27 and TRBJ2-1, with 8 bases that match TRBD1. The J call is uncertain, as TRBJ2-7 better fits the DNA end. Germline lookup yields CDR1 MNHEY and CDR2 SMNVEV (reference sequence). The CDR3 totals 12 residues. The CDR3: CASAGGYNEQYF. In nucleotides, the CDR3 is TGTGCCTCAGCAGGGGGCTACAATGAGCAGTACTTC.

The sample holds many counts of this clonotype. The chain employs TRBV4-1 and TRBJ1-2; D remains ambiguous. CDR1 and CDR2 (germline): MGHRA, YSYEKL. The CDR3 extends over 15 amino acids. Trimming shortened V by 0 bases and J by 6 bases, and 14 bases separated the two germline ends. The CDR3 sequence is CASSQDHPAVNGYTF. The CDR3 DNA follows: TGCGCCAGCAGCCAAGATCATCCGGCAGTAAATGGCTACACCTTC.

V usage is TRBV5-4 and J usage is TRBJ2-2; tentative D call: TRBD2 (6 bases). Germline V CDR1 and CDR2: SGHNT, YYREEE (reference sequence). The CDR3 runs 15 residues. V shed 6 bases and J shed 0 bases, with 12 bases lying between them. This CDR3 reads CASTDSGTNTGELFF. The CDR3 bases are TGTGCCAGCACTGATAGCGGTACGAACACCGGGGAGCTGTTTTTT.

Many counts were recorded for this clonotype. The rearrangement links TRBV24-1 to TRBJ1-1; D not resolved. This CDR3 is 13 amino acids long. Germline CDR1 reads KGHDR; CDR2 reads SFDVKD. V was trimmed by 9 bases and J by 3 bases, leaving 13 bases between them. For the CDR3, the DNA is TGTGCCACCGCAAGGGCCTCGGACACTGAAGCTTTCTTT. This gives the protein CATARASDTEAFF.

The CDR3 nucleotides are TGTGCCAGCGCTCCCCTGGGACCGCCTGAGCAGTTCTTC. This translates into CASAPLGPPEQFF. The genes are TRBV6-2 or TRBV6-3 and TRBJ2-1; perhaps D is TRBD1 or TRBD2 (5 bases each). The CDR3 totals 13 residues. Germline V gene sequence: CDR1 MNHEY, CDR2 SVGEGT. V was pared by 8 bases and J by 9 bases, with 17 bases between.

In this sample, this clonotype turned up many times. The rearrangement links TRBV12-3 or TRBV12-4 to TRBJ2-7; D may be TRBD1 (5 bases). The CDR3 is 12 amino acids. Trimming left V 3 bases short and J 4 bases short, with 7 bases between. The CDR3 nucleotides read TGTGCCAGCAGTTTCACAGGATACGAGCAGTACTTC. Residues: CASSFTGYEQYF.

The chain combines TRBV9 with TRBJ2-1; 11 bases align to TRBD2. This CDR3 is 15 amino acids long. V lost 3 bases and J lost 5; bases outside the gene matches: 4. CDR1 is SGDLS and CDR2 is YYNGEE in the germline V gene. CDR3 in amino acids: CASSGRTSGHNEQFF. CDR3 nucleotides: TGTGCCAGCAGCGGCAGGACTAGCGGGCACAATGAGCAGTTCTTC.

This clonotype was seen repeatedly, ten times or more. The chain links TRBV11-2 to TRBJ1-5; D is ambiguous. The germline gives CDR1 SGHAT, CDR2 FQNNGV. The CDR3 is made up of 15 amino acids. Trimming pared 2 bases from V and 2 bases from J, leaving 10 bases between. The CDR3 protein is CASSLTQMGNQPQHF. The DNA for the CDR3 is TGTGCCAGCAGCTTAACACAGATGGGCAATCAGCCCCAGCATTTT.

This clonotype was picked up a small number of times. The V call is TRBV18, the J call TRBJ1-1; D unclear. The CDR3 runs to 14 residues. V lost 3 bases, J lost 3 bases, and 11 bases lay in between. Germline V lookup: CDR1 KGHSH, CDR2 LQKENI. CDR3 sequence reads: CASSPTMRYTEAFF. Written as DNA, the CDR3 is TGTGCCAGCTCACCGACAATGAGGTACACTGAAGCTTTCTTT. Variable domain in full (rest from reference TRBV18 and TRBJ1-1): NAGVMQNPRHLVRRRGQEARLRCSPMKGHSHVYWYRQLPEEGLKFMVYLQKENIIDESGMPKERFSAEFPKEGPSILRIQQVVRGDSAAYFCASSPTMRYTEAFFGQGTRLTVV.

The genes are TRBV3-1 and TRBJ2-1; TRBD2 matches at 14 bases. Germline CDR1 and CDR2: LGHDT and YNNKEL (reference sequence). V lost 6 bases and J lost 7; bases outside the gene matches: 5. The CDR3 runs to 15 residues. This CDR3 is CASRRTSGRSNEQFF. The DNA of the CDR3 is TGTGCCAGCAGGAGGACTAGCGGGAGGTCAAATGAGCAGTTCTTC.

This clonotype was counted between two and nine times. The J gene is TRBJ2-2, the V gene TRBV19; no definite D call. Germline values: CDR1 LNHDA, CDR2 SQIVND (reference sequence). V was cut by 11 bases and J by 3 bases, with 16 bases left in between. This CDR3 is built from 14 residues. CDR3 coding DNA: TGTGCCGCGACTCTCCGGTGGGACACCGGGGAGCTGTTTTTT. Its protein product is CAATLRWDTGELFF. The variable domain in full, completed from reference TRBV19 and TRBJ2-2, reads DGGITQSPKYLFRKEGQNVTLSCEQNLNHDAMYWYRQDPGQGLRLIYYSQIVNDFQKGDIAEGYSVSREKKESFPLTVTSAQKNPTAFYLCAATLRWDTGELFFGEGSRLTVL.

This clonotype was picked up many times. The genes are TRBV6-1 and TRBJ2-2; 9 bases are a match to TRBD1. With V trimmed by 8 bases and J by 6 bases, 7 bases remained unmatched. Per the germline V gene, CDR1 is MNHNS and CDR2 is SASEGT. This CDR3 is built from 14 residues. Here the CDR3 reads CASRDRESSGELFF. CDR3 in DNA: TGTGCCAGCCGGGACAGGGAGAGTTCCGGGGAGCTGTTTTTT.

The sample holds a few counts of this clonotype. CDR3 protein: CASSYSRPGSYEQYF. CDR3 bases: TGTGCCAGCAGTTACTCGCGTCCAGGCAGCTACGAGCAGTACTTC. V and J are TRBV6-6 and TRBJ2-7; D ambiguous. Germline V CDR1 and CDR2: MNHNY, SVGAGI (reference sequence). V was cut by 0 bases and J by 3 bases, with 12 bases left in between. The CDR3 extends over 15 amino acids.

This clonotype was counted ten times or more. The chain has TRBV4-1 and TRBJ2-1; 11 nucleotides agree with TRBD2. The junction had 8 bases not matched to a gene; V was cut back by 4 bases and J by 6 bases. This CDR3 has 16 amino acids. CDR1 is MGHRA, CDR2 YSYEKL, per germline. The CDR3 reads CASSLWGLAESNEQFF. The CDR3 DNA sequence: TGCGCCAGCAGCCTTTGGGGACTAGCGGAATCCAATGAGCAGTTCTTC.

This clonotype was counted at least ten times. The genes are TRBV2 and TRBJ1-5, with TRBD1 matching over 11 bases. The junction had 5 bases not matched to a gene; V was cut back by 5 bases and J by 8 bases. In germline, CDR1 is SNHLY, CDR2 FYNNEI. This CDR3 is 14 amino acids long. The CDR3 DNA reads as TGTGCCAGCAGTTTGGACAGGGGGCTGGAGCCCCAGCATTTT. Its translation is CASSLDRGLEPQHF.

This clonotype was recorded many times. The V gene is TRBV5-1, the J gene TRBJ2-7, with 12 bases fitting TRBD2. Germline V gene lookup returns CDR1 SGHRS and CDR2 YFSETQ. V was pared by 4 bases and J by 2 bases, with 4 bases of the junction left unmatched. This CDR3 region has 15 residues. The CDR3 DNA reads TGCGCCAGCAGCCCAAGACTAGCGGGAGCCTACGAGCAGTACTTC. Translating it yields CASSPRLAGAYEQYF.